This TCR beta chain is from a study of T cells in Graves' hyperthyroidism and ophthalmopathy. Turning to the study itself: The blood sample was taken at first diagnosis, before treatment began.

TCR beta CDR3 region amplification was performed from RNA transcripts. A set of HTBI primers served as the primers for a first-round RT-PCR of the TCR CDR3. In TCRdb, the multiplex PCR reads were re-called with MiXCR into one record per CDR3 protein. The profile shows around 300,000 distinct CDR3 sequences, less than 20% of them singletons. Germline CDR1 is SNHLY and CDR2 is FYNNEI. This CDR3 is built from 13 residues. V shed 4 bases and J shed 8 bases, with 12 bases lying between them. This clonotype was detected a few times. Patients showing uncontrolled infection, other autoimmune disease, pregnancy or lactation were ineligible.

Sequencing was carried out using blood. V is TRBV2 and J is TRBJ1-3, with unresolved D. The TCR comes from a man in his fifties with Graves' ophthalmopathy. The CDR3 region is CASSGISLDTIYF. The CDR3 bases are TGTGCCAGCAGTGGAATTAGTTTAGACACCATATATTTT. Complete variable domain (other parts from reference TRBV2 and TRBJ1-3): EPEVTQTPSHQVTQMGQEVILRCVPISNHLYFYWYRQILGQKVEFLVSFYNNEISEKSEIFDDQFSVERPDGSNFTLKIRSTKLEDSAMYFCASSGISLDTIYFGEGSWLTVV.